These 14 T cell receptor beta chains were all obtained from the same sample, sequenced in a study of CD8 T cells in ankylosing spondylitis. Each CDR3 protein is one row after TCRdb ran MiXCR on the 5' RACE reads. The data contain about 130,000 distinct CDR3 sequences, approximately 7.3% of them seen just once; the ten biggest clones take up around 12%. The sample comprised blood, either unsorted or a sorted T cell fraction (not recorded which). These receptors were collected from a female donor with ankylosing spondylitis or in good health (not recorded which).

Ten or more counts support this clonotype. The chain has TRBV4-3 and TRBJ1-1, with D hard to call. Deletions cut 0 bases from V and 1 base from J, with 6 bases between. The CDR3 extends over 14 amino acids. Germline V lookup: CDR1 LGHNA, CDR2 YSLEER. The CDR3 is CASSQDHGNTEAFF. CDR3 DNA sequence: TGCGCCAGCAGCCAAGATCATGGGAACACTGAAGCTTTCTTT.

This clonotype was detected a few times. The chain has TRBV7-8 and TRBJ2-2; maybe TRBD2 (6 bases). V lost 0 bases and J lost 0, with 8 bases in between. The germline V gene encodes CDR1 SGHVS and CDR2 FQNEAQ. This CDR3 spans 16 amino acids. The CDR3 loop is CASSLAGGTNTGELFF. The CDR3 nucleotides are TGTGCCAGCAGCTTAGCCGGGGGAACGAACACCGGGGAGCTGTTTTTT.

This clonotype was detected ten times or more. J is TRBJ2-5 and V is TRBV6-1, with D maybe TRBD2 (6 bases). The CDR3 spans 12 residues. The germline V gene encodes CDR1 MNHNS and CDR2 SASEGT. Trimming cost V 0 bases and J 9 bases, with 8 bases left between them. The CDR3 protein is CASSEATGAQYF. DNA for the CDR3: TGTGCCAGCAGTGAAGCGACGGGAGCCCAGTACTTC.

This clonotype showed up many times. The rearrangement links TRBV28 to TRBJ2-2, with TRBD2 identical over 8 bases. This CDR3 spans 15 amino acids. Germline V gives CDR1 MDHEN, CDR2 SYDVKM. V trimming: 5 bases; J trimming: 7 bases; junction bases outside the gene matches: 9. The CDR3 is CASSPLPGGLGELFF. In DNA, the CDR3 is TGTGCCAGCAGTCCCCTCCCGGGGGGGCTCGGGGAGCTGTTTTTT.

The rearrangement joins TRBV12-5 to TRBJ1-1; 8 bases map to TRBD1. From germline, CDR1 is LGHNT and CDR2 FRNRAP. The CDR3 spans 14 residues. V was pared by 3 bases and J by 6 bases, with 6 bases of the junction left unmatched. The DNA for the CDR3 is TGTGCTAGTGGTTTTGCAGGGGGCAAGCCTGAAGCTTTCTTT. Translated, it gives CASGFAGGKPEAFF.

The table lists this clonotype with many counts. This rearrangement joins TRBV24-1 to TRBJ2-1; D call uncertain. The CDR3 extends over 12 amino acids. Trimming left V 4 bases short and J 7 bases short, with 7 bases between. Germline V gene data show CDR1 as KGHDR and CDR2 as SFDVKD. The CDR3 DNA is TGTGCCACCAGTGACCTCGGGAATGAGCAGTTCTTC. Residues: CATSDLGNEQFF.

This clonotype was found a few times. The chain carries TRBV28 and TRBJ1-1, with D possibly matching TRBD1 (6 bases). Trimming cost V 6 bases and J 1 base, with 15 bases left between them. CDR1 and CDR2 from the germline V gene are MDHEN and SYDVKM. This CDR3 region has 15 residues. Here the CDR3 reads CASRRGGISNTEAFF. The CDR3 nucleotides are TGTGCCAGCAGGAGAGGGGGGATATCGAACACTGAAGCTTTCTTT.

This clonotype was counted ten times or more. The rearrangement uses TRBV12-3 or TRBV12-4 and TRBJ1-4; a weak D match, TRBD1 (5 bases). The CDR3 has 15 amino acids. Trimming took off 2 bases at V and 0 bases at J, with 7 bases between the two ends. CDR3 in amino acids: CASSLWGTTNEKLFF. In nucleotides, the CDR3 is TGTGCCAGCAGTTTATGGGGGACAACTAATGAAAAACTGTTTTTT.

In this sample, this clonotype turned up many times. The chain recombines TRBV7-3 with TRBJ2-1, with 8 bases aligning to TRBD2. The germline V gene has CDR1 SGHTA and CDR2 FQGTGA. The CDR3 loop spans 15 amino acids. V was clipped by 5 bases and J by 7 bases; unmatched bases: 10. The CDR3 DNA follows: TGTGCCAGCAGCCCCACTAGCGGACTGGAGAATGAGCAGTTCTTC. Its translation is CASSPTSGLENEQFF. The whole variable domain, remainder taken from reference TRBV7-3 and TRBJ2-1, is GAGVSQTPSNKVTEKGKYVELRCDPISGHTALYWYRQSLGQGPEFLIYFQGTGAADDSGLPNDRFFAVRPEGSVSTLKIQRTERGDSAVYLCASSPTSGLENEQFFGPGTRLTVL.

This clonotype has ten or more counts. The CDR3 coding sequence is TGTGCCAGCTCACTAACCCGGTCCAGCTCCTACGAGCAGTACTTC. The encoded protein is CASSLTRSSSYEQYF. The chain joins TRBV18 to TRBJ2-7; no reliable D call. The ends were cut back, 4 bases at V and 0 bases at J, with 13 bases in the middle. CDR1 is KGHSH and CDR2 is LQKENI in the germline V gene. The CDR3 is 15 residues long.

At least ten counts were recorded for this clonotype. V is TRBV6-1 and J is TRBJ2-2; perhaps TRBD1 as D (6 bases). The CDR3 runs to 13 residues. Trimming took off 4 bases at V and 5 bases at J, with 8 bases between the two ends. Germline V gives CDR1 MNHNS, CDR2 SASEGT. CDR3 in amino acids: CASSATGTGELFF. The CDR3 DNA reads as TGTGCCAGCAGTGCTACAGGGACCGGGGAGCTGTTTTTT.

This clonotype has ten or more counts. The J gene is TRBJ1-1, the V gene TRBV29-1; D unresolved. The CDR3 loop spans 13 amino acids. Germline lookup yields CDR1 SQVTM and CDR2 ANQGSEA. V was pared by 4 bases and J by 4 bases, with 13 bases between. The CDR3 is CSVGEGEGTEAFF. The CDR3 nucleotides read TGCAGCGTTGGGGAGGGAGAGGGCACTGAAGCTTTCTTT.

This clonotype was picked up many times. V usage is TRBV12-3 or TRBV12-4 and J usage is TRBJ2-3; 8 nucleotides align to TRBD2. The CDR3 is made up of 14 amino acids. V shed 5 bases and J 2 bases; nucleotides not matched to a gene: 3. The CDR3: CASSRGGLTDTQYF. The CDR3 DNA sequence: TGTGCCAGCAGTCGGGGGGGCCTCACAGATACGCAGTATTTT.

J is TRBJ2-3 and V is TRBV7-2, with 9 bases matching TRBD2. Germline V gene sequence: CDR1 SGHTA, CDR2 FQGNSA. There are 14 residues in the CDR3. The V segment lost 5 bases and the J segment 4 bases; nucleotides outside the gene matches: 4. CDR3 in DNA: TGTGCCAGCAGCCCAGGGACTAGCTCAGATACGCAGTATTTT. Protein: CASSPGTSSDTQYF. The full variable domain, with the rest looked up from reference TRBV7-2 and TRBJ2-3, is GAGVSQSPSNKVTEKGKDVELRCDPISGHTALYWYRQSLGQGLEFLIYFQGNSAPDKSGLPSDRFSAERTGGSVSTLTIQRTQQEDSAVYLCASSPGTSSDTQYFGPGTRLTVL.